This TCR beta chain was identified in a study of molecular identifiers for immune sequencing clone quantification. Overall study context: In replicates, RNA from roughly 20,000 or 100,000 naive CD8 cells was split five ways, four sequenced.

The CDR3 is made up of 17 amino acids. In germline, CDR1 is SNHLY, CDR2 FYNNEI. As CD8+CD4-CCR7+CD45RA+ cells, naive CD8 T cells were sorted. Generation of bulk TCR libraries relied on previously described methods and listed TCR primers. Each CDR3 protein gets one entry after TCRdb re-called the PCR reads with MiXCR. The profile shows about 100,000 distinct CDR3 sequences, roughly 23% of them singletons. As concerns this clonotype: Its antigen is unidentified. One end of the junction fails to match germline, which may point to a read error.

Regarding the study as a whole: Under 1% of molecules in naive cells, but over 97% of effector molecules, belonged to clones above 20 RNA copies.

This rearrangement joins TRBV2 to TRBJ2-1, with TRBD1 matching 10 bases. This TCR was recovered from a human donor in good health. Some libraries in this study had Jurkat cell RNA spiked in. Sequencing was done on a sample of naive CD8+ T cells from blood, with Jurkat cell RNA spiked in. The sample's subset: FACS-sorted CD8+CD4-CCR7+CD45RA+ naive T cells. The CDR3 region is CASSENSTGGDYNGQFF. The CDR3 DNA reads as TGTGCCAGCAGTGAAAATTCGACAGGGGGCGACTACAATGGGCAGTTCTTC.